This TCR beta chain was found in a study of graft-versus-host responses after intestinal transplantation. The wider study: Multivisceral, liver-intestinal, or isolated intestinal grafts went to recipients. Whole-study findings and limits: High graft-versus-host to host-versus-graft T cell clonal ratios marked allografts of patients with graft-donor macrochimerism. Marrow from the recipient contained GvH clones, some of which had appeared first in ileum or blood.

The V gene lost 9 bases and the J gene lost 6 bases, with 21 bases spanning the gap. Germline CDR1 and CDR2: LNHDA and SQIVND (reference sequence). The CDR3 contains 15 residues. Measured with immunoSEQ multiplex PCR; TCRdb has only the in-frame clones, and not every one. Counted here are some 39,000 clones, nearly 95% occurring once; the ten biggest clones make up 0.2% to 0.25%. A word on this clone: The antigen remains undetermined.

This sequence was found in a human donor who was the organ donor for an intestinal transplant. V usage is TRBV19 and J usage is TRBJ1-3; possible D gene TRBD1, 6 bases. Sequencing used unstimulated CD8+ T cells sorted from spleen or lymph node cells, obtained before transplant. The CDR3 loop reads CARRGPRDKENTIYF. The DNA of the CDR3 is TGTGCCAGACGGGGGCCAAGGGATAAAGAAAACACCATATATTTT.